Each of the 15 T cell receptor beta chains below was sequenced from the same sample in a study of blood T cell repertoires in COVID-19. Data came from immunoSEQ multiplex PCR; TCRdb stores just in-frame clones and leaves some out. Of roughly 80,000 clones listed, about 85% were seen once; the top ten hold roughly 15%. Sequencing was carried out using peripheral blood. These receptors all stem from a woman between 65 and 79 years old with acute or convalescent COVID-19.

The genes are TRBV11-1 and TRBJ2-1; 9 bases are shared with TRBD1. There are 19 residues in the CDR3. In germline, CDR1 is SGHAT, CDR2 FQDESV (reference sequence). Trimming at V came to 0 bases and at J to 6 bases, leaving 15 bases not matched to a gene. The CDR3 DNA follows: TGTGCCAGCAGCTTAGCACACAAGGGGGGGACAGGGATCAGCAATGAGCAGTTCTTC. Its translation is CASSLAHKGGTGISNEQFF. Variable domain in full (rest from reference TRBV11-1 and TRBJ2-1): EAEVAQSPRYKITEKSQAVAFWCDPISGHATLYWYRQILGQGPELLVQFQDESVVDDSQLPKDRFSAERLKGVDSTLKIQPAELGDSAMYLCASSLAHKGGTGISNEQFFGPGTRLTVL.

The chain employs TRBV19 and TRBJ2-3; 9 bases are shared with TRBD1. Trimming removed 5 bases from V and 4 bases from J; junction bases left unmatched: 4. The CDR3 spans 14 residues. In germline, CDR1 is LNHDA, CDR2 SQIVND (reference sequence). DNA for the CDR3: TGTGCCAGTAGTCGGGACAGGGTGGCAGATACGCAGTATTTT. Protein product: CASSRDRVADTQYF.

The J gene is TRBJ1-1, the V gene TRBV13; no reliable D call. The V end was cut by 4 bases, the J end by 4 bases, with 16 bases between. The germline gives CDR1 PRHDT, CDR2 FYEKMQ (reference sequence). CDR3 length: 15 amino acids. This chain's CDR3 is CASSSRPQAFTEAFF. The CDR3 DNA follows: TGTGCCAGCAGCTCCAGGCCGCAGGCTTTCACTGAAGCTTTCTTT.

The gene calls are TRBV12-3 or TRBV12-4 and TRBJ2-3; D unclear. V was pared by 5 bases and J by 1 base, with 7 bases between. This CDR3 comprises 13 residues. Here the CDR3 DNA reads TGTGCCAGCAGTCGACTCCGCACAGATACGCAGTATTTT. It encodes CASSRLRTDTQYF.

The chain joins TRBV19 to TRBJ2-1; 13 bases line up with TRBD2. This CDR3 region has 15 residues. After removal of 7 bases from V and 2 bases from J, the junction contained 2 bases not matched to a gene. Germline V lookup: CDR1 LNHDA, CDR2 SQIVND (reference sequence). The CDR3 sequence is CASTGLAGTYNEQFF. DNA of the CDR3: TGTGCCAGTACGGGACTAGCGGGAACCTACAATGAGCAGTTCTTC.

The chain carries TRBV28 and TRBJ1-2; TRBD1 aligns across 8 bases. Germline-derived CDR1 and CDR2 are MDHEN and SYDVKM. V shed 3 bases, J shed 6 bases, and the junction held 6 bases outside the gene matches. This CDR3 has 14 residues. The CDR3 region is CASSFPTGGDGYTF. CDR3 bases: TGTGCCAGCAGTTTTCCTACAGGGGGGGATGGCTACACCTTC.

This chain connects TRBV19 to TRBJ2-2; 8 bases match TRBD1. The trim removed 4 bases at V and 5 bases at J, leaving 9 bases unmatched. Germline V lookup: CDR1 LNHDA, CDR2 SQIVND (reference sequence). The length of the CDR3 is 16 residues. This CDR3 is CASSTRQGMRTGELFF. DNA of the CDR3: TGTGCCAGTAGTACCCGACAGGGGATGAGGACCGGGGAGCTGTTTTTT.

The chain joins TRBV7-8 to TRBJ2-1; 11 bases are shared with TRBD2. The CDR3 runs to 22 residues. Per germline, CDR1 SGHVS and CDR2 FQNEAQ. With V trimmed by 2 bases and J by 3 bases, 21 bases remained unmatched. The CDR3 DNA sequence: TGTGCCAGCAGCTTATGGGGGGATAAGCTAGCGGGAGGAGGGAGGATCTACAATGAGCAGTTCTTC. It codes for CASSLWGDKLAGGGRIYNEQFF.

V and J are TRBV7-2 and TRBJ2-1; a weak D match, TRBD1 (7 bases). Trimming took 4 bases from V and 7 from J, leaving 17 bases between them. Per the germline V gene, CDR1 is SGHTA and CDR2 is FQGNSA. The CDR3 loop spans 15 amino acids. CDR3 in amino acids: CASSSEGGAGNEQFF. CDR3 in DNA: TGTGCCAGCAGCTCAGAAGGGGGCGCGGGGAATGAGCAGTTCTTC.

The J gene is TRBJ2-1, the V gene TRBV18; 7 nucleotides line up with TRBD2. Per germline, CDR1 KGHSH and CDR2 LQKENI. The ends lost 5 bases at V and 2 bases at J; junction bases unmatched: 6. CDR3 length: 15 amino acids. The CDR3 region has the DNA TGTGCCAGCTCATCGCGGGAGAAACCCTACAATGAGCAGTTCTTC. It specifies CASSSREKPYNEQFF. The entire variable domain, with the rest obtained from reference TRBV18 and TRBJ2-1, is as follows: NAGVMQNPRHLVRRRGQEARLRCSPMKGHSHVYWYRQLPEEGLKFMVYLQKENIIDESGMPKERFSAEFPKEGPSILRIQQVVRGDSAAYFCASSSREKPYNEQFFGPGTRLTVL.

The V and J genes are TRBV18 and TRBJ1-1; D remains unclear. Germline loops: CDR1 KGHSH, CDR2 LQKENI. The CDR3 covers 12 residues. V was clipped by 3 bases and J by 1 base, with 3 bases between them. CDR3 loop: CASSPRNTEAFF. Written as DNA, the CDR3 is TGTGCCAGCTCACCGAGGAACACTGAAGCTTTCTTT. The entire variable domain, with the rest obtained from reference TRBV18 and TRBJ1-1, is as follows: NAGVMQNPRHLVRRRGQEARLRCSPMKGHSHVYWYRQLPEEGLKFMVYLQKENIIDESGMPKERFSAEFPKEGPSILRIQQVVRGDSAAYFCASSPRNTEAFFGQGTRLTVV.

This chain joins TRBV6-1 and TRBJ1-5; D is undetermined. The germline V gene encodes CDR1 MNHNS and CDR2 SASEGT. V was shortened by 5 bases and J by 1 base, with 6 bases between the two germline ends. This CDR3 spans 13 amino acids. CDR3 in DNA: TGTGCCAGCAGTCTTCCCAGCAATCAGCCCCAGCATTTT. Translation: CASSLPSNQPQHF.

The rearrangement links TRBV9 to TRBJ2-1, with TRBD2 identical over 11 bases. The CDR3 covers 16 residues. The V gene end was trimmed by 4 bases and the J gene end by 5 bases; junction bases not matched to a gene: 8. From germline, CDR1 is SGDLS and CDR2 YYNGEE. The CDR3 spells CASSLRTSGRDNEQFF. In nucleotides, the CDR3 is TGTGCCAGCAGCCTGCGGACTAGCGGGCGAGACAATGAGCAGTTCTTC.

The chain couples TRBV28 to TRBJ2-7; the D is unclear. From germline, CDR1 is MDHEN and CDR2 SYDVKM. The CDR3 is made up of 12 amino acids. Trimming took 5 bases from V and 0 from J, leaving 5 bases between them. CDR3 bases: TGTGCCAGCAGTGGCAGCTCCTACGAGCAGTACGTC. It encodes CASSGSSYEQYV.

The V call is TRBV6-5, the J call TRBJ2-3, with 10 positions matching TRBD2. CDR1 and CDR2 from the germline V gene are MNHEY and SVGAGI. The trim removed 4 bases at V and 2 bases at J, leaving 3 bases unmatched. The CDR3 runs to 15 residues. CDR3: CASSWTSGNTDTQYF. For the CDR3, the DNA is TGTGCCAGCAGTTGGACTAGCGGAAACACAGATACGCAGTATTTT.